This passage covers 22 T cell receptor beta chains from one sample sequenced in a study of identical twins. TCRdb used MiXCR to reprocess the 5' RACE reads, holding one entry per CDR3 protein. The profile shows roughly 570,000 distinct CDR3 sequences, nearly 10% of them singletons. These data also featured in a second study, about yellow fever vaccine responses in identical twins.

Sequencing was done on a sample of PBMCs. These receptors were collected from a woman under 30 in good health.

The chain carries TRBV27 and TRBJ2-3, with D unresolved. Trimming cost V 4 bases and J 0 bases, with 17 bases left between them. The CDR3 totals 17 residues. CDR1 and CDR2 from the germline V gene are MNHEY and SMNVEV (reference sequence). The CDR3 coding sequence is TGTGCCAGCAGTTCCACCCCCCCAGACGCAAGCACAGATACGCAGTATTTT. It encodes CASSSTPPDASTDTQYF.

The chain joins TRBV15 to TRBJ2-1; D is perhaps TRBD2 (6 bases). CDR3 size: 16 residues. Deletions cut 8 bases from V and 8 bases from J, with 25 bases between. Per the germline V gene, CDR1 is LNHNV and CDR2 is YYDKDF (reference sequence). The CDR3 here is CATSRGVRGSGDEQFF. The CDR3 DNA reads TGTGCCACCTCTCGAGGGGTAAGGGGCTCGGGGGATGAGCAGTTCTTC.

This clonotype was observed a handful of times. The chain couples TRBV11-2 to TRBJ2-5, with unresolved D. V shed 5 bases and J shed 5 bases, with 24 bases lying between them. This CDR3 comprises 17 residues. Germline loops: CDR1 SGHAT, CDR2 FQNNGV. This CDR3 reads CASSRQPGPGLGETQYF. Written as DNA, the CDR3 is TGTGCCAGCAGCCGCCAGCCGGGCCCAGGTCTGGGGGAGACCCAGTACTTC. The variable domain in full, with the rest retrieved from reference TRBV11-2 and TRBJ2-5, is EAGVAQSPRYKIIEKRQSVAFWCNPISGHATLYWYQQILGQGPKLLIQFQNNGVVDDSQLPKDRFSAERLKGVDSTLKIQPAKLEDSAVYLCASSRQPGPGLGETQYFGPGTRLLVL.

This clonotype occurred a few times. The chain recombines TRBV5-1 with TRBJ2-5; possibly TRBD1 or TRBD2 for D (6 bases each). CDR3 size: 15 residues. With 3 bases removed from V and 4 bases from J, the gap between germline ends came to 16 bases. Germline V gene data show CDR1 as SGHRS and CDR2 as YFSETQ. The CDR3 is CASSSGTRGVETQYF. The CDR3 DNA follows: TGCGCCAGCAGCTCCGGGACAAGGGGGGTAGAGACCCAGTACTTC.

The V call is TRBV5-1, the J call TRBJ2-3; D might be TRBD1 or TRBD2, each matching 6 bases. V shed 3 bases and J shed 0 bases, with 11 bases lying between them. CDR1 is SGHRS, CDR2 YFSETQ, per germline. This CDR3 spans 15 amino acids. The CDR3 loop reads CASSWSGGSTDTQYF. The CDR3 DNA sequence: TGCGCCAGCAGCTGGTCCGGGGGCAGCACAGATACGCAGTATTTT.

This clonotype was seen a handful of times. This rearrangement joins TRBV4-3 to TRBJ2-3; 12 bases align to TRBD2. Germline V lookup: CDR1 LGHNA, CDR2 YSLEER. The CDR3 consists of 18 residues. Losses at the gene ends were 5 bases for V and 5 bases for J; bases not matched to a gene: 14. DNA of the CDR3: TGCGCCAGCAGCAGAGCGAGACTAGCGGGAGACCTACTAGATACGCAGTATTTT. Translating it yields CASSRARLAGDLLDTQYF.

The chain combines TRBV7-6 with TRBJ2-1, with a tentative D call TRBD2 (5 bases). Trimming removed 1 base at V and 2 bases at J, with 12 bases between. CDR3 length: 16 amino acids. Per germline, CDR1 SGHVS and CDR2 FNYEAQ. CDR3 DNA sequence: TGTGCCAGCAGCTTAGTCGGGGTTGGCCCCTACAATGAGCAGTTCTTC. Its translation: CASSLVGVGPYNEQFF.

In its sample, this clonotype was seen a few times. The chain uses TRBV6-1 and TRBJ2-7; D gene unclear. The CDR3 is made up of 12 amino acids. Germline CDR1 reads MNHNS; CDR2 reads SASEGT. CDR3: CVIGQLSYEQYF. The CDR3 DNA is TGTGTAATCGGGCAGCTCTCGTACGAGCAGTACTTC.

This clonotype was observed a handful of times. The V call is TRBV6-2 or TRBV6-3, the J call TRBJ2-1, with D hard to call. The CDR3 runs to 12 residues. Trimming shortened V by 6 bases and J by 6 bases, and 9 bases separated the two germline ends. Germline lookup yields CDR1 MNHEY and CDR2 SVGEGT. CDR3 protein: CASRDMGNEQFF. The CDR3 DNA follows: TGTGCCAGCAGGGATATGGGCAATGAGCAGTTCTTC.

This clonotype occurred many times. V usage is TRBV7-2 and J usage is TRBJ1-4; TRBD1 aligns across 7 bases. This CDR3 region has 15 residues. V shed 2 bases, J shed 5 bases, and the junction held 5 bases outside the gene matches. From germline, CDR1 is SGHTA and CDR2 FQGNSA. The CDR3 DNA reads as TGTGCCAGCAGCTTAAGGGGACAGTGGAATGAAAAACTGTTTTTT. Its translation: CASSLRGQWNEKLFF.

This chain connects TRBV10-3 to TRBJ1-2, with D tentatively TRBD1 (5 bases). This CDR3 comprises 13 residues. Trimming removed 3 bases at V and 6 bases at J, with 11 bases between. From germline, CDR1 is ENHRY and CDR2 SYGVKD. As DNA, the CDR3 is TGTGCCATCAGTGAAGCAGGGAGTAATGGCTACACCTTC. Amino acid sequence: CAISEAGSNGYTF.

V gene TRBV28 combines with J gene TRBJ2-5; the match to TRBD2 covers 10 bases. V lost 6 bases to trimming and J lost 3 bases; unmatched junction nucleotides: 13. Germline lookup yields CDR1 MDHEN and CDR2 SYDVKM. The length of the CDR3 is 17 residues. The CDR3 is CASSHDPAGLAEETQYF. DNA of the CDR3: TGTGCCAGCAGCCACGACCCAGCCGGACTAGCGGAAGAGACCCAGTACTTC.

Only a few counts were recorded for this clonotype. The chain couples TRBV10-2 to TRBJ2-5; D is possibly TRBD1 (7 bases). In germline, CDR1 is WSHSY, CDR2 SAAADI. V lost 0 bases and J lost 4, with 12 bases in between. This CDR3 is built from 15 residues. The CDR3 coding sequence is TGCGCCAGCAGTGAGTCGCGGCAGGGGGGAGAGACCCAGTACTTC. Protein product: CASSESRQGGETQYF.

The chain is built from TRBV7-3 and TRBJ2-5; D perhaps matches TRBD2 (6 bases). CDR1 and CDR2 from the germline V gene are SGHTA and FQGTGA. There are 16 residues in the CDR3. V lost 2 bases and J 1 base, leaving 14 bases between the germline ends. CDR3 sequence: CASSLGGSGPQETQYF. Here the CDR3 DNA reads TGTGCCAGCAGCTTAGGAGGGTCTGGGCCCCAAGAGACCCAGTACTTC.

Only a few counts were recorded for this clonotype. The chain uses TRBV20-1 and TRBJ2-2; D uncertain. The CDR3 totals 14 residues. The germline V and J ends were trimmed by 4 bases and 0 bases, with 9 bases remaining between them. Germline V gene sequence: CDR1 DFQATT, CDR2 SNEGSKA (reference sequence). CDR3 bases: TGCAGTGCTAACGGAGACCCGAACACCGGGGAGCTGTTTTTT. Encoded protein: CSANGDPNTGELFF.

Comments on this clonotype: A clone one base away is much larger, so this may be a read error. The chain recombines TRBV4-1 with TRBJ2-3, with D possibly matching TRBD2 (6 bases). Between the trimmed V and J ends, which lost 1 base and 2 bases, there was a span of 13 bases. The CDR3 runs 16 residues. Looked up from germline, CDR1 is MGHRA and CDR2 is YSYEKL. CDR3 coding DNA: TGCGCCAGCAGCCAAGTAGCGGTAGAGGCCACAGATACGCAGTATTTT. This codes for CASSQVAVEATDTQYF.

This chain joins TRBV20-1 and TRBJ1-2, with D unclear. V shed 6 bases and J shed 2 bases, with 13 bases lying between them. The germline V gene encodes CDR1 DFQATT and CDR2 SNEGSKA (reference sequence). The CDR3 has 13 residues. The CDR3 sequence: CSATRTVNYGYTF. The CDR3 DNA reads as TGCAGTGCAACCCGGACGGTGAACTATGGCTACACCTTC.

This clonotype appeared many times. The gene calls are TRBV5-1 and TRBJ2-7, with D perhaps matching TRBD1 (6 bases). The germline gives CDR1 SGHRS, CDR2 YFSETQ. V was clipped by 4 bases and J by 0 bases, with 14 bases between them. The CDR3 is 15 residues long. CDR3 amino acids: CASSLRDIFSYEQYF. CDR3 nucleotide sequence: TGCGCCAGCAGCCTCCGGGACATCTTCTCCTACGAGCAGTACTTC.

There are many counts of this clonotype. The CDR3 nucleotides read TGTGCCAGCAGCTTAGATCTGGGAGGGGTCTCCTACAATGAGCAGTTCTTC. It yields the protein CASSLDLGGVSYNEQFF. The gene calls are TRBV11-3 and TRBJ2-1, with TRBD2 matching 7 bases. The CDR3 has 17 amino acids. Unmatched junction bases numbered 5, after V lost 0 bases and J lost 0 bases. Germline values: CDR1 SGHNT, CDR2 YENEEA. Looking up the rest from reference TRBV11-3 and TRBJ2-1 gives the full variable domain: EAGVVQSPRYKIIEKKQPVAFWCNPISGHNTLYWYLQNLGQGPELLIRYENEEAVDDSQLPKDRFSAERLKGVDSTLKIQPAELGDSAVYLCASSLDLGGVSYNEQFFGPGTRLTVL.

This rearrangement joins TRBV24-1 to TRBJ1-5, with no clear D. Germline CDR1 is KGHDR and CDR2 is SFDVKD. The length of the CDR3 is 17 residues. Trimming removed 2 bases at V and 3 bases at J, with 16 bases between. CDR3 in DNA: TGTGCCACCAGTGATTCCTCCCTTGGAGGCCCCAATCAGCCCCAGCATTTT. Translating it yields CATSDSSLGGPNQPQHF.

The chain carries TRBV20-1 and TRBJ2-7, with D uncertain. Germline V gene sequence: CDR1 DFQATT, CDR2 SNEGSKA (reference sequence). The CDR3 contains 12 residues. Trimming cost V 6 bases and J 4 bases, with 13 bases left between them. The CDR3 loop is CSAADSPYEQYF. The CDR3 DNA reads TGCAGTGCGGCCGACTCCCCATACGAGCAGTACTTC.

This clonotype was observed at least ten times. J is TRBJ2-1 and V is TRBV7-8, with 11 bases fitting TRBD2. Germline CDR1 SGHVS, CDR2 FQNEAQ. The CDR3 sequence is 14 residues long. Trimming cost V 4 bases and J 4 bases; bases outside gene matches: 0. CDR3 in amino acids: CASSSSGRYNEQFF. DNA of the CDR3: TGTGCCAGCAGCTCTAGCGGGAGGTACAATGAGCAGTTCTTC. Full variable domain (missing parts from reference TRBV7-8 and TRBJ2-1): GAGVSQSPRYKVAKRGQDVALRCDPISGHVSLFWYQQALGQGPEFLTYFQNEAQLDKSGLPSDRFFAERPEGSVSTLKIQRTQQEDSAVYLCASSSSGRYNEQFFGPGTRLTVL.